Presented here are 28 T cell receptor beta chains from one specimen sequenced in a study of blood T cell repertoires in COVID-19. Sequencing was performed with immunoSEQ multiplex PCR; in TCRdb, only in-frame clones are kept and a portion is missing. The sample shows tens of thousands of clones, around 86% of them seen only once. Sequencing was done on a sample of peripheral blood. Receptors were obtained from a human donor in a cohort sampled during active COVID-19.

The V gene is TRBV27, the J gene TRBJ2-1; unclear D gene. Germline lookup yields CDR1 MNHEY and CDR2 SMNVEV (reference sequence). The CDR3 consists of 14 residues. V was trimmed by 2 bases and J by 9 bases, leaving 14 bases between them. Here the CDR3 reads CASSLGASVTEQFF. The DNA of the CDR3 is TGTGCCAGCAGTTTAGGAGCAAGTGTCACTGAGCAGTTCTTC.

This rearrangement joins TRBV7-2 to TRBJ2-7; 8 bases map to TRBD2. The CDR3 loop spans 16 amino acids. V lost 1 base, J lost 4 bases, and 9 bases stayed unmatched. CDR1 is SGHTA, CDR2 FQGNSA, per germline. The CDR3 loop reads CASSLDFGGGLYEQYF. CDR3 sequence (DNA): TGTGCCAGCAGCTTAGACTTTGGCGGGGGGCTATACGAGCAGTACTTC.

The CDR3 protein is CASSPRRIAGGQGTGELFF. CDR3 DNA: TGTGCCAGCAGCCCCCGGAGGATAGCGGGGGGCCAGGGCACCGGGGAGCTGTTTTTT. The chain couples TRBV6-2 or TRBV6-3 to TRBJ2-2; 10 nucleotides match TRBD2. After removal of 6 bases from V and 4 bases from J, the junction contained 17 bases not matched to a gene. The CDR3 has 19 residues. The germline V gene has CDR1 MNHEY and CDR2 SVGEGT.

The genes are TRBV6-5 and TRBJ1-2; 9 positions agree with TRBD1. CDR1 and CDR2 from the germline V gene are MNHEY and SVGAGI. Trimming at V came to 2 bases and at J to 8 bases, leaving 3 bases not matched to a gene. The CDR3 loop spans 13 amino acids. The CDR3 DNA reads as TGTGCCAGCAGTTACGGGACAGGGCAAGGCTACACCTTC. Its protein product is CASSYGTGQGYTF.

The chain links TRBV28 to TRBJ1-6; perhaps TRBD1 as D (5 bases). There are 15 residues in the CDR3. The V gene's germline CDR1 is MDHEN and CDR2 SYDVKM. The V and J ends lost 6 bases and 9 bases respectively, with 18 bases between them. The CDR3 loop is CASSAYGGKGSPLHF. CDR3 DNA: TGTGCCAGCAGCGCCTACGGGGGTAAGGGTTCACCCCTCCACTTT.

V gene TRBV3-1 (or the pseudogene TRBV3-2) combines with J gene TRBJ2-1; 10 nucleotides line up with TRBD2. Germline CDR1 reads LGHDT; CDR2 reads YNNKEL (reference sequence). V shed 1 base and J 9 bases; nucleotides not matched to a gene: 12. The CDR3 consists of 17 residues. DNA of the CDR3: TGTGCCAGCAGCCAAGTAAAGCGGGGGGGCGGAGGGTGTGAGCAGTTCTTC. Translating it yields CASSQVKRGGGGCEQFF.

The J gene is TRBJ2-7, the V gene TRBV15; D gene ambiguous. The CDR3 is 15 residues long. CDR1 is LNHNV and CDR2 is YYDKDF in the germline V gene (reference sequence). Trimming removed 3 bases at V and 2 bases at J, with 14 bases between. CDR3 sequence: CATSRLGAEAYEQYF. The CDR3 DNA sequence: TGTGCCACCAGCAGGCTCGGAGCCGAGGCCTACGAGCAGTACTTC.

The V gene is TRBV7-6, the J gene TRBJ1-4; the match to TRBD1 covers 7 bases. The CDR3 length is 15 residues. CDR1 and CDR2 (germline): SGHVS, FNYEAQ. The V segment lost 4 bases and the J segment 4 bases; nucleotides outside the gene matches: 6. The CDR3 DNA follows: TGTGCCAGCAGCTACCGACAGGGCTTTAATGAAAAACTGTTTTTT. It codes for CASSYRQGFNEKLFF.

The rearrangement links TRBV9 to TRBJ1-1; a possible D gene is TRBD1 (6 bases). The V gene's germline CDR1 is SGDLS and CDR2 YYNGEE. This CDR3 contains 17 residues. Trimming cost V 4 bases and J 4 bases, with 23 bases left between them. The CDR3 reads CASSNPRGGGISTEAFF. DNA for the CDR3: TGTGCCAGCAGCAATCCCAGGGGAGGGGGGATAAGCACTGAAGCTTTCTTT.

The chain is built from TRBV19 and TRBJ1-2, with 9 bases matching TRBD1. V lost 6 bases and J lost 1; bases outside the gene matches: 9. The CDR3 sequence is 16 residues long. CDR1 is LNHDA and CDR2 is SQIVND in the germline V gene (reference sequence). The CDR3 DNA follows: TGTGCCAGTAGAGGGACAGGGTCTTCTCTTAACTATGGCTACACCTTC. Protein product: CASRGTGSSLNYGYTF.

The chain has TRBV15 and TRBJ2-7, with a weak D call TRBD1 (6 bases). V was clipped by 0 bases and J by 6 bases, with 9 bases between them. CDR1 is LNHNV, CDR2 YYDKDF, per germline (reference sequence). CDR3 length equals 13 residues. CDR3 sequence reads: CATSRDQGSEQYF. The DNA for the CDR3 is TGTGCCACCAGCAGAGATCAGGGGAGCGAGCAGTACTTC.

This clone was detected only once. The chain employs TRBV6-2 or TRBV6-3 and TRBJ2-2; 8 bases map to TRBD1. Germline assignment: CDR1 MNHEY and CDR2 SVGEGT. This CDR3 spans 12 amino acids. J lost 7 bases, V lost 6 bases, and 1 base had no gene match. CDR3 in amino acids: CASSRGLGELFF. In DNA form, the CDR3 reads TGTGCCAGCAGCAGGGGGCTCGGGGAGCTGTTTTTT.

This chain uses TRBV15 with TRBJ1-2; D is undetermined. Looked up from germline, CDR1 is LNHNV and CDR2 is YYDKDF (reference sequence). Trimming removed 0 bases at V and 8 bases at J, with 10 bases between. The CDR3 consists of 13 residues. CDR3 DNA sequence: TGTGCCACCAGCAGAGATGCTGGCAGAGGCTACACCTTC. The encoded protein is CATSRDAGRGYTF.

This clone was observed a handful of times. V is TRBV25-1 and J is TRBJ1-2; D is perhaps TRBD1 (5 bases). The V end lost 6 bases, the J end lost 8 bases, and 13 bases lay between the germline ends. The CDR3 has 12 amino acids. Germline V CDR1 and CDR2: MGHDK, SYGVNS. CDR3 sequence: CASRKEGSGYTF. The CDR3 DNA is TGTGCCAGCAGGAAGGAGGGGAGCGGCTACACCTTC.

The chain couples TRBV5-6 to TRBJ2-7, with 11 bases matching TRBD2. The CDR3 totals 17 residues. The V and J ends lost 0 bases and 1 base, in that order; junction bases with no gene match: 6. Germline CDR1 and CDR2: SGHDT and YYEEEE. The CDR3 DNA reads TGTGCCAGCAGCTTGGGGGGACTAGCGGAATTTTCCTACGAGCAGTACTTC. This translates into CASSLGGLAEFSYEQYF.

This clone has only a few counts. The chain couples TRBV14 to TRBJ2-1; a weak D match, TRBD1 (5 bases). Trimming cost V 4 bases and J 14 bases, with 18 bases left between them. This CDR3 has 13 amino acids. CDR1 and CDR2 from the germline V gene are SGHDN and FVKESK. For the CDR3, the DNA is TGTGCCAGCAGCCGAGCAATGGGGCTAGGCGAGTTCTTC. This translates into CASSRAMGLGEFF. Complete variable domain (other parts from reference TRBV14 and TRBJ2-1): EAGVTQFPSHSVIEKGQTVTLRCDPISGHDNLYWYRRVMGKEIKFLLHFVKESKQDESGMPNNRFLAERTGGTYSTLKVQPAELEDSGVYFCASSRAMGLGEFFGPGTRLTVL.

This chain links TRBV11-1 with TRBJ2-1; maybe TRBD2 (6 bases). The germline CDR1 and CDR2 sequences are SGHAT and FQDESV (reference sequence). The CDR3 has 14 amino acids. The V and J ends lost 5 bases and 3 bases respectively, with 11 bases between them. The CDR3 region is CASSPGLLYNEQFF. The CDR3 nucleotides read TGTGCCAGCAGCCCGGGACTTCTCTACAATGAGCAGTTCTTC.

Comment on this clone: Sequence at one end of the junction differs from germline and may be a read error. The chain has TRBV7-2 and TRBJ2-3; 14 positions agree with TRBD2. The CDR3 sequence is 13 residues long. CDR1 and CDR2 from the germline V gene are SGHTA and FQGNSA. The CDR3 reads CASSSGLAGGGNF. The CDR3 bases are TGTGCCAGCAGTTCAGGACTAGCGGGGGGAGGTAATTTT.

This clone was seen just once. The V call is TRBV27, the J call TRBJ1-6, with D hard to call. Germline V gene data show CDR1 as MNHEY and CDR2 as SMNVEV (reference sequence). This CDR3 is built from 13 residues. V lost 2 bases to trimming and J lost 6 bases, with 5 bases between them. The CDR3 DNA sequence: TGTGCCAGCAGTTTAGGCCCTAATTCACCCCTCCACTTT. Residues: CASSLGPNSPLHF.

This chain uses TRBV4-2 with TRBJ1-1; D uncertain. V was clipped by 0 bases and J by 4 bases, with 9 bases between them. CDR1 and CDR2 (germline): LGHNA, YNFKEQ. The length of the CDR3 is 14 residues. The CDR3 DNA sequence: TGTGCCAGCAGCCAAGATATCGGGGTCACTGAAGCTTTCTTT. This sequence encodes CASSQDIGVTEAFF.

The CDR3 coding sequence is TGTGCCAGCTACCCCAGGGGAAGCCCCTACGAGCAGTACTTC. Its translation is CASYPRGSPYEQYF. V and J are TRBV6-5 and TRBJ2-7; D perhaps matches TRBD1 (6 bases). The V gene lost 8 bases and the J gene lost 2 bases, with 16 bases spanning the gap. Germline V lookup: CDR1 MNHEY, CDR2 SVGAGI. The CDR3 spans 14 residues.

CDR3 sequence: CASSLGTGGGNQPQHF. CDR3 coding DNA: TGTGCCAGCAGCTTAGGAACAGGCGGGGGCAATCAGCCCCAGCATTTT. This chain joins TRBV7-6 and TRBJ1-5, with D perhaps matching TRBD1 (5 bases). The germline V and J ends were trimmed by 1 base and 2 bases, with 12 bases remaining between them. CDR3 length equals 16 residues. Germline CDR1 SGHVS, CDR2 FNYEAQ.

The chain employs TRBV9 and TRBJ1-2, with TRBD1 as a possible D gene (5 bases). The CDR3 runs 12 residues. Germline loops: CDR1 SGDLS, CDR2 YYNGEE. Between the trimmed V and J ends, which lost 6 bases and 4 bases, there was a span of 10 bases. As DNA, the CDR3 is TGTGCCAGCATTGGGGCCTCCTATGGCTACACCTTC. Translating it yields CASIGASYGYTF. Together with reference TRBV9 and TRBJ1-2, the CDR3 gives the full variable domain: DSGVTQTPKHLITATGQRVTLRCSPRSGDLSVYWYQQSLDQGLQFLIQYYNGEERAKGNILERFSAQQFPDLHSELNLSSLELGDSALYFCASIGASYGYTFGSGTRLTVV.

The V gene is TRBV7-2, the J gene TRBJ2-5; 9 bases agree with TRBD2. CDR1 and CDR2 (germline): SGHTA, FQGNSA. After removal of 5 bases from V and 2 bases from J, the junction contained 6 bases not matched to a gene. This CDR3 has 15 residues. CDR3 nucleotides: TGTGCCAGCAGCCCCCGCGGGGGGGAACAAGAGACCCAGTACTTC. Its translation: CASSPRGGEQETQYF.

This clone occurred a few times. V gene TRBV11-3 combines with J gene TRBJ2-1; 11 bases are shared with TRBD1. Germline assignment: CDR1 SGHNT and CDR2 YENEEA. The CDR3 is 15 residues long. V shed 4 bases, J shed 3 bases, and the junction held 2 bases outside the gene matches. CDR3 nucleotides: TGTGCCAGCAGCTCGGACAGGGGGCACTACAATGAGCAGTTCTTC. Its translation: CASSSDRGHYNEQFF. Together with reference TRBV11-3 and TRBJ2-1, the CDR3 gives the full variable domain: EAGVVQSPRYKIIEKKQPVAFWCNPISGHNTLYWYLQNLGQGPELLIRYENEEAVDDSQLPKDRFSAERLKGVDSTLKIQPAELGDSAVYLCASSSDRGHYNEQFFGPGTRLTVL.

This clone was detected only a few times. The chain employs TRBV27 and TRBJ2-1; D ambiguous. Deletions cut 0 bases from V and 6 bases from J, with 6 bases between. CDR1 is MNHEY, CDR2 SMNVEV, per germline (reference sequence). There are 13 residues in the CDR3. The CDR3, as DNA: TGTGCCAGCAGTTTATCAGACTTCAATGAGCAGTTCTTC. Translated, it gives CASSLSDFNEQFF.

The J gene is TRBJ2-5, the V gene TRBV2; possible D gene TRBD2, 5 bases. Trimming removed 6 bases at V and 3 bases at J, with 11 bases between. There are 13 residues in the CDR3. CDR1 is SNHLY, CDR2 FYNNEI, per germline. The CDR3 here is CASSRTQKETQYF. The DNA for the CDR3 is TGTGCCAGCAGCAGGACTCAGAAAGAGACCCAGTACTTC.

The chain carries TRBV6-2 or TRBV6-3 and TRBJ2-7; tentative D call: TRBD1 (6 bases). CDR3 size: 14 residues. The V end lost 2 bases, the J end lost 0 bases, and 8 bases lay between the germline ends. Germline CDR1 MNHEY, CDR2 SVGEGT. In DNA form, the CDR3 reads TGTGCCAGCAGTTACCACAGGGTCTCCTACGAGCAGTACTTC. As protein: CASSYHRVSYEQYF.